This TCR beta chain was identified during a study of cytomegalovirus exposure and HLA in healthy donors. The wider study: Both the 120 validation repertoires and the approximately 620 first-cohort repertoires used the same platform, as reported by a later analysis. General observations from the study: First-cohort TCR clusters tended to co-occur in the roughly 120 validation repertoires, a later analysis found. Researchers counted about 150 TCR beta chains as cytomegalovirus-associated. TCR sequences were mostly rare, though some public TCRs occurred in many donors.

Sequencing used immunoSEQ multiplex PCR; TCRdb keeps in-frame clones, though not all of them. The profile covers under 140,000 clones, with roughly nine tenths appearing a single time and around 1.9% taken by the ten largest. This CDR3 comprises 14 residues. Germline CDR1 and CDR2: SGHRS and YFSETQ. Trimming took off 1 base at V and 1 base at J, with 6 bases between the two ends. As to this clone: Antigen: not known.

The rearrangement uses TRBV5-1 and TRBJ1-5; D is unclear. The sample consisted of PBMCs. This receptor was taken from a woman between 18 and 30 years old in good health and CMV-seronegative. Written as DNA, the CDR3 is TGCGCCAGCAGCTTGTACACAAGCAATCAGCCCCAGCATTTT. The encoded protein is CASSLYTSNQPQHF.